Listed below are T cell receptor beta chains from one sample, sequenced in a study of blood T cell repertoires in COVID-19. Only in-frame clones appear in the TCRdb table, and some are missing; sequencing was by immunoSEQ multiplex PCR. The sample lists 65,000 to 70,000 clones, approximately 90% occurring once. Source material: peripheral blood. These receptors came from a woman at least 80 years old with acute or convalescent COVID-19. Both conserved end residues are part of each CDR3. D genes are given only for firm matches. Clone size is shown for a subset of rows, as once, few, many or a class of expanded clone.

D | J | V | size | CDR3 | DNA
TRBD2 | TRBJ2-3 | TRBV5-5 | - | CASSPVTTSGGADTQYF | TGTGCCAGCAGCCCCGTGACGACTAGCGGGGGGGCAGATACGCAGTATTTT
TRBD2 | TRBJ2-7 | TRBV3-1/TRBV3-2 | once | CASSQEASGRSSYEQYF | TGTGCCAGCAGCCAAGAGGCTAGCGGGAGAAGCTCCTACGAGCAGTACTTC
- | TRBJ1-5 | TRBV6-2/TRBV6-3 | once | CASSSLPRGGNQPQHF | TGTGCCAGCAGTTCCCTCCCCAGGGGAGGGAATCAGCCCCAGCATTTT
- | TRBJ1-1 | TRBV28 | - | CASSSLRDLPLTEAFF | TGTGCCAGCAGTTCCCTACGGGATTTACCCTTAACTGAAGCTTTCTTT
- | TRBJ2-3 | TRBV15 | - | CATSGGQYSDTQYF | TGTGCCACCAGCGGCGGCCAGTATTCAGATACGCAGTATTTT
- | TRBJ2-7 | TRBV3-1/TRBV3-2 | - | CASSPQAGQSSYEQYF | TGTGCCAGCAGCCCTCAGGCGGGGCAGAGCTCCTACGAGCAGTACTTC
TRBD1 | TRBJ1-6 | TRBV7-3 | - | CASSLNRGAHSPLHF | TGTGCCAGCAGCCTAAACAGGGGCGCACATTCACCCCTCCACTTT
TRBD1 | TRBJ2-1 | TRBV7-9 | - | CASSSGQGSYNEQFF | TGTGCCAGCAGCTCGGGACAGGGATCCTACAATGAGCAGTTCTTC
- | TRBJ2-3 | TRBV24-1 | - | CATRLVRGGRTDTQYF | TGTGCCACCAGGCTCGTGAGGGGAGGACGCACAGATACGCAGTATTTT
- | TRBJ1-2 | TRBV18 | - | CASSPAANYGYTF | TGTGCCAGCTCACCCGCAGCGAACTATGGCTACACCTTC
TRBD2 | TRBJ2-2 | TRBV19 | - | CASSGLAGASGELFF | TGTGCCAGTAGCGGACTAGCGGGAGCTTCCGGGGAGCTGTTTTTT
TRBD2 | TRBJ2-3 | TRBV7-9 | once | CASQTTSGGANTQYF | TGTGCCAGCCAGACAACTAGCGGGGGGGCAAATACGCAGTATTTT
TRBD1 | TRBJ2-7 | TRBV19 | once | CASRQGATVFEEQYF | TGTGCCAGTCGACAGGGGGCCACAGTATTCGAAGAGCAGTACTTC
TRBD1 | TRBJ1-1 | TRBV5-5 | - | CASSVTGSEAFF | TGTGCCAGCAGCGTGACAGGGTCTGAAGCTTTCTTT
- | TRBJ2-3 | TRBV7-2 | - | CASSLQATDTQYF | TGTGCCAGCAGCCTACAGGCAACAGATACGCAGTATTTT
- | TRBJ1-5 | TRBV30 | - | CAWSSTAVQPQHF | TGTGCCTGGAGTTCTACAGCGGTTCAGCCCCAGCATTTT
TRBD1 | TRBJ1-2 | TRBV5-1 | - | CASSLRASGTGYGYTF | TGCGCCAGCAGCTTGAGGGCCTCCGGGACAGGGTATGGCTACACCTTC
- | TRBJ1-2 | TRBV6-5 | - | CARLPPQGGYGYTF | TGTGCCAGACTTCCCCCCCAAGGAGGCTATGGCTACACCTTC
TRBD1 | TRBJ2-7 | TRBV28 | - | CASSFLLPRQGQYEQYF | TGTGCCAGCAGTTTTTTGCTACCTAGACAGGGTCAGTACGAGCAGTACTTC
- | TRBJ1-6 | TRBV7-2 | - | CASSLTGSSYNSPLHF | TGTGCCAGCAGCTTGACAGGCAGCTCCTATAATTCACCCCTCCACTTT
TRBD1 | TRBJ1-6 | TRBV7-2 | - | CASSLRGQISPLHF | TGTGCCAGCAGCTTAAGGGGACAGATTTCACCCCTCCACTTT
TRBD2 | TRBJ2-7 | TRBV29-1 | - | CSVSGTSGGVRSYEQYF | TGCAGCGTTTCCGGGACTAGCGGGGGAGTTAGGTCCTACGAGCAGTACTTC
- | TRBJ1-1 | TRBV5-1 | - | CASSSQENTEAFF | TGCGCCAGCAGCTCTCAGGAGAACACTGAAGCTTTCTTT
- | TRBJ1-1 | TRBV28 | few | CASSLYRMNTEAFF | TGTGCCAGCAGTTTATACAGGATGAACACTGAAGCTTTCTTT
- | TRBJ1-3 | TRBV7-6 | - | CASSPRYQGISSGNTIYF | TGTGCCAGCAGCCCGCGATACCAGGGGATATCCTCTGGAAACACCATATATTTT
TRBD1 | TRBJ2-7 | TRBV7-2 | - | CASSLDRATYEQYF | TGTGCCAGCAGCTTGGACAGGGCTACCTACGAGCAGTACTTC
- | TRBJ2-7 | TRBV19 | - | CASSISAGSGEQYF | TGTGCCAGTAGTATAAGCGCGGGCTCGGGGGAGCAGTACTTC
- | TRBJ2-5 | TRBV19 | - | CASSWGRSQETQYF | TGTGCCAGTAGCTGGGGCCGTTCCCAAGAGACCCAGTACTTC
- | TRBJ2-3 | TRBV24-1 | - | CATSDSGGGTDTQYF | TGTGCCACCAGTGATTCTGGCGGGGGCACAGATACGCAGTATTTT
- | TRBJ1-1 | TRBV6-6 | once | CASSPTLNTEAFF | TGTGCCAGCAGTCCGACTCTGAACACTGAAGCTTTCTTT
- | TRBJ2-7 | TRBV24-1 | - | CATSDFQDRGYEQYF | TGTGCCACCAGTGATTTCCAAGACAGAGGCTACGAGCAGTACTTC
- | TRBJ2-3 | TRBV6-5 | - | CASSRDFATDTQYF | TGTGCCAGCAGCCGGGACTTCGCCACAGATACGCAGTATTTT
- | TRBJ2-5 | TRBV10-2 | - | CASSPLETQYF | TGCGCCAGCAGCCCCCTCGAGACCCAGTACTTC
TRBD1 | TRBJ1-2 | TRBV5-1 | - | CASSLATGTGTIYGYTF | TGCGCCAGCAGCTTGGCCACGGGGACAGGGACTATCTATGGCTACACCTTC
- | TRBJ1-2 | TRBV6-4 | - | CASSRRASGYGYTF | TGTGCCAGCAGTAGGAGGGCTTCAGGCTATGGCTACACCTTC
- | TRBJ2-5 | TRBV10-2 | - | CASGPGWMKETQYF | TGCGCCAGCGGGCCGGGGTGGATGAAGGAGACCCAGTACTTC
- | TRBJ2-1 | TRBV3-1/TRBV3-2 | once | CASSQEAPGLGEQFF | TGTGCCAGCAGCCAAGAGGCACCAGGGTTAGGTGAGCAGTTCTTC
- | TRBJ1-1 | TRBV3-1/TRBV3-2 | - | CASSQGQGTTEAFF | TGTGCCAGCAGCCAAGGGCAGGGAACGACTGAAGCTTTCTTT
- | TRBJ1-1 | TRBV13 | - | CASSPGSNTEAFF | TGTGCCAGCAGCCCGGGTTCGAACACTGAAGCTTTCTTT